This T cell receptor (beta chain) was identified during a study of CD8+CD57+ T cells in acquired aplastic anemia. Study-level results: Patients and controls shared twenty-nine CD8+ CDR3 sequences.

CDR3 length: 16 residues. Per germline, CDR1 SGHVS and CDR2 FNYEAQ. With 5 bases clipped from V and 6 bases from J, the junction kept 6 bases outside the gene matches. In its sample, this clonotype was seen many times. No antigen is known for it. Investigators profiled TCR beta VDJ and CDR3 from genomic DNA template. TCRdb re-called the reads with MiXCR, one entry per CDR3 protein. Of 150,000 to 200,000 distinct CDR3 sequences in the sample, approximately 52% were seen once. Patients sequenced had flow cytometry evidence of CD8+CD57+ cell expansion. Every patient had severe acquired aplastic anemia. Patient blood was sampled before any therapy had been received.

The chain carries TRBV7-6 and TRBJ2-2, with 13 bases that match TRBD2. The sample taken for sequencing was sorted CD4+, CD8+, or CD8+CD57+ T cells (not recorded which) from PBMCs. The TCR originated in a human donor with aplastic anemia. CDR3 loop: CASSPLTSGRAGELFF. The CDR3 DNA follows: TGTGCCAGCAGCCCCCTTACTAGCGGGAGGGCCGGGGAGCTGTTTTTT.